A single sample is the source of the 25 T cell receptor beta chains below, sequenced in a study of CD8 T cells in Susac syndrome. Random hexamers were used to reverse transcribe the RNA input (about 0.5 to 1 ug). TCRdb recomputed calls from the immunoSEQ multiplex PCR reads with MiXCR, one row per CDR3 protein. The sample has some 400,000 distinct CDR3 sequences, more than 80% seen once. The sample consisted of CD8+ T cells from PBMCs. The receptor source for this set is a human donor with multiple sclerosis.

The J gene is TRBJ2-1, the V gene TRBV30; 9 bases agree with TRBD1. The V and J ends lost 5 bases and 7 bases, in that order; junction bases with no gene match: 6. Germline V gives CDR1 GTSNPN, CDR2 SVGIG (reference sequence). CDR3 length equals 13 residues. The CDR3 DNA is TGTGCCTGGGGGACAGGGAGTGGAAATGAGCAGTTCTTC. This gives the protein CAWGTGSGNEQFF.

The chain joins TRBV27 to TRBJ1-1, with D hard to call. The germline V gene has CDR1 MNHEY and CDR2 SMNVEV (reference sequence). The CDR3 is 14 residues long. V was pared by 0 bases and J by 0 bases, with 5 bases between. CDR3 DNA: TGTGCCAGCAGTTTATCTACGGTGAACACTGAAGCTTTCTTT. Translation gives CASSLSTVNTEAFF.

This clonotype was found a few times. J is TRBJ2-7 and V is TRBV5-1, with a tentative D call TRBD1 (5 bases). The germline gives CDR1 SGHRS, CDR2 YFSETQ. CDR3 size: 14 residues. The V end lost 4 bases, the J end lost 0 bases, and 11 bases lay between the germline ends. CDR3 in amino acids: CASSGRDFSYEQYF. The CDR3, as DNA: TGCGCCAGCAGCGGCAGGGATTTCTCCTACGAGCAGTACTTC.

The rearrangement joins TRBV19 to TRBJ2-1; 7 nucleotides agree with TRBD2. The CDR3 is 12 residues long. Germline CDR1 reads LNHDA; CDR2 reads SQIVND (reference sequence). V was pared by 11 bases and J by 4 bases, with 5 bases of the junction left unmatched. This chain's CDR3 is CASAGAYNEQFF. The CDR3 bases are TGTGCCTCGGCGGGAGCGTACAATGAGCAGTTCTTC.

The chain recombines TRBV27 with TRBJ1-6; the D gene is possibly TRBD1 (6 bases). CDR3 length: 15 residues. Germline CDR1 and CDR2: MNHEY and SMNVEV (reference sequence). Trimming left V 5 bases short and J 9 bases short, with 17 bases between. The CDR3 protein is CASSTTGHLSSPLHF. CDR3 nucleotide sequence: TGTGCCAGCAGTACTACGGGACACCTTAGTTCACCCCTCCACTTT.

J is TRBJ1-1 and V is TRBV30; 8 positions agree with TRBD1. Germline assignment: CDR1 GTSNPN and CDR2 SVGIG (reference sequence). The CDR3 extends over 13 amino acids. The V and J ends lost 4 bases and 1 base, in that order; junction bases with no gene match: 2. The CDR3 DNA is TGTGCCTGGAATCAGGGGGCGAACACTGAAGCTTTCTTT. This encodes CAWNQGANTEAFF.

V gene TRBV19 combines with J gene TRBJ1-5; D remains ambiguous. Trimming stripped 8 bases from V and 0 bases from J, with 8 bases between. The CDR3 is 13 amino acids. Germline V CDR1 and CDR2: LNHDA, SQIVND (reference sequence). The CDR3: CASATDSNQPQHF. The CDR3 region has the DNA TGTGCCAGTGCAACTGATAGCAATCAGCCCCAGCATTTT.

This chain connects TRBV27 to TRBJ1-3; 7 positions agree with TRBD1. The CDR3 is 14 residues long. CDR1 and CDR2 from the germline V gene are MNHEY and SMNVEV (reference sequence). Trimming at V came to 6 bases and at J to 4 bases, leaving 6 bases not matched to a gene. CDR3 DNA sequence: TGTGCCAGCAGCCGACAGGGACCCGGAAACACCATATATTTT. It yields the protein CASSRQGPGNTIYF.

J is TRBJ2-1 and V is TRBV4-1, with 9 bases matching TRBD2. The CDR3 totals 17 residues. The germline V gene encodes CDR1 MGHRA and CDR2 YSYEKL. Trimming removed 2 bases from V and 4 bases from J; junction bases left unmatched: 9. This chain's CDR3 is CASSQIVAGGPYNEQFF. CDR3 DNA: TGCGCCAGCAGCCAAATAGTGGCGGGAGGGCCTTACAATGAGCAGTTCTTC.

This sequence joins TRBV11-2 and TRBJ1-1, with D unclear. The V gene's germline CDR1 is SGHAT and CDR2 FQNNGV. The CDR3 has 18 amino acids. Trimming took 5 bases from V and 0 from J, leaving 22 bases between them. CDR3 protein: CASSPHPSTTAMNTEAFF. The CDR3 DNA is TGTGCCAGCAGCCCTCACCCATCGACGACTGCTATGAACACTGAAGCTTTCTTT.

There are a few counts of this clonotype. The chain is built from TRBV6-1 and TRBJ1-5; 11 positions match TRBD1. V trimming: 4 bases; J trimming: 7 bases; junction bases outside the gene matches: 6. Germline V lookup: CDR1 MNHNS, CDR2 SASEGT. CDR3 length: 15 residues. CDR3 sequence reads: CASSGIGTGGQPQHF. Written as DNA, the CDR3 is TGTGCCAGCAGTGGAATCGGGACAGGGGGGCAGCCCCAGCATTTT.

The rearrangement joins TRBV5-1 to TRBJ2-7, with 7 bases fitting TRBD1. CDR1 and CDR2 (germline): SGHRS, YFSETQ. V lost 5 bases, J lost 3 bases, and 11 bases stayed unmatched. CDR3 length: 15 amino acids. The CDR3 loop reads CASSSGTELVYEQYF. The CDR3 coding sequence is TGCGCCAGCAGTTCCGGGACAGAGTTAGTCTACGAGCAGTACTTC.

This chain links TRBV30 with TRBJ2-7; D uncertain. This CDR3 spans 13 amino acids. Trimming left V 2 bases short and J 2 bases short, with 10 bases between. CDR1 is GTSNPN, CDR2 SVGIG, per germline (reference sequence). The CDR3 DNA reads TGTGCCTGGAGTAGAAGTGCCACCTACGAGCAGTACTTC. This gives the protein CAWSRSATYEQYF.

The chain uses TRBV4-1 and TRBJ2-7; maybe TRBD2 (7 bases). Trimming pared 1 base from V and 5 bases from J, leaving 15 bases between. The CDR3 loop spans 15 amino acids. The germline gives CDR1 MGHRA, CDR2 YSYEKL. The CDR3 protein is CASSQVGGGINEQYF. DNA for the CDR3: TGCGCCAGCAGCCAAGTGGGAGGGGGGATCAACGAGCAGTACTTC.

The DNA for the CDR3 is TGTGCCAGCAGTTATACAGGGAGCTCCTACAATGAGCAGTTCTTC. It codes for CASSYTGSSYNEQFF. The rearrangement joins TRBV6-2 or TRBV6-3 to TRBJ2-1, with a weak D call TRBD1 (6 bases). V was trimmed by 3 bases and J by 0 bases, leaving 9 bases between them. The CDR3 has 15 residues. Germline V gene sequence: CDR1 MNHEY, CDR2 SVGEGT.

The J gene is TRBJ2-3, the V gene TRBV4-1; 8 bases line up with TRBD2. The length of the CDR3 is 17 residues. Trimming removed 0 bases from V and 2 bases from J; junction bases left unmatched: 7. Germline assignment: CDR1 MGHRA and CDR2 YSYEKL. The CDR3 spells CASSQDPAGEFTDTQYF. The CDR3 DNA follows: TGCGCCAGCAGCCAAGATCCAGCGGGGGAGTTCACAGATACGCAGTATTTT.

The CDR3 DNA is TGTGCCAGCAGTGACGGGCCCCTCACGGAGCCCCAGCATTTT. Translated: CASSDGPLTEPQHF. V and J are TRBV6-4 and TRBJ1-5, with D unresolved. The V and J ends lost 2 bases and 8 bases respectively, with 13 bases between them. Germline V gene lookup returns CDR1 MRHNA and CDR2 SNTAGT. The CDR3 has 14 residues.

The chain couples TRBV12-3 or TRBV12-4 to TRBJ1-1; 8 bases are shared with TRBD1. The CDR3 runs 15 residues. V dropped 3 bases and J dropped 4; count of bases not matched to a gene: 7. The chain's CDR3 is CASSFGQGRGTEAFF. The CDR3, as DNA: TGTGCCAGCAGTTTCGGACAGGGAAGGGGCACTGAAGCTTTCTTT.

The rearrangement uses TRBV7-9 and TRBJ1-2, with 8 bases aligning to TRBD1. V shed 3 bases and J 4 bases; nucleotides not matched to a gene: 7. Germline V lookup: CDR1 SEHNR, CDR2 FQNEAQ (reference sequence). This CDR3 comprises 15 residues. CDR3 residues: CASSLVGQGLYGYTF. The DNA for the CDR3 is TGTGCCAGCAGCTTGGTAGGACAGGGCCTCTATGGCTACACCTTC.

This clonotype was detected only once. The rearrangement joins TRBV2 to TRBJ2-7; the D gene could be TRBD1 or TRBD2 (5 bases each). The V and J ends lost 4 bases and 2 bases respectively, with 12 bases between them. The CDR3 covers 14 residues. Germline CDR1 and CDR2: SNHLY and FYNNEI. The CDR3 region is CASSGGEGTYEQYF. The CDR3 DNA follows: TGTGCCAGCAGTGGAGGTGAGGGGACCTACGAGCAGTACTTC.

This rearrangement joins TRBV12-3 or TRBV12-4 to TRBJ1-5; D is undetermined. V was shortened by 4 bases and J by 6 bases, with 19 bases between the two germline ends. The CDR3 has 16 residues. CDR3 sequence (DNA): TGTGCCAGCAGTTCCCCCGACGCCCCACCGGGTCAGCCCCAGCATTTT. It specifies CASSSPDAPPGQPQHF.

A single count supports this clonotype. The chain combines TRBV12-3 or TRBV12-4 with TRBJ1-1, with D hard to call. Between the trimmed V and J ends, which lost 6 bases and 3 bases, there was a span of 14 bases. This CDR3 spans 14 amino acids. The CDR3: CASRLGGWDTEAFF. DNA of the CDR3: TGTGCCAGCAGACTAGGAGGGTGGGACACTGAAGCTTTCTTT.

This chain joins TRBV5-1 and TRBJ1-1; TRBD1 agrees at 7 bases. Per the germline V gene, CDR1 is SGHRS and CDR2 is YFSETQ. V lost 4 bases, J lost 1 base, and 4 bases stayed unmatched. The CDR3 consists of 14 residues. CDR3 in DNA: TGCGCCAGCAGCAGGGGACAGCCGAACACTGAAGCTTTCTTT. This sequence encodes CASSRGQPNTEAFF. Filled out from reference TRBV5-1 and TRBJ1-1, the complete variable domain reads KAGVTQTPRYLIKTRGQQVTLSCSPISGHRSVSWYQQTPGQGLQFLFEYFSETQRNKGNFPGRFSGRQFSNSRSEMNVSTLELGDSALYLCASSRGQPNTEAFFGQGTRLTVV.

This chain connects TRBV7-9 to TRBJ2-1; 8 positions match TRBD2. The length of the CDR3 is 14 residues. CDR1 and CDR2 from the germline V gene are SEHNR and FQNEAQ (reference sequence). V trimming: 4 bases; J trimming: 12 bases; junction bases outside the gene matches: 11. CDR3 protein: CASSYPAFGGGQFF. The CDR3 nucleotides read TGTGCCAGCAGCTACCCTGCTTTCGGGGGGGGGCAGTTCTTC.

The chain uses TRBV6-1 and TRBJ1-5; no reliable D call. This CDR3 contains 14 residues. Germline V lookup: CDR1 MNHNS, CDR2 SASEGT. Deletions cut 7 bases from V and 5 bases from J, with 15 bases between. The CDR3 sequence: CASKHLGRDQPQHF. CDR3 nucleotide sequence: TGTGCCAGCAAGCATCTGGGGAGGGATCAGCCCCAGCATTTT.